The clone carrying this TCR beta chain was picked up many times. This specimen comes from a study of blood T cell repertoires in COVID-19. Whole-study context: The origin of the acute and convalescent COVID-19 samples was the United States, Italy and Spain. The cDNA or gDNA used as material had been derived from T cells, B-cell-depleted T cells, or PBMCs.

Between the trimmed V and J ends, which lost 4 bases and 2 bases, there was a span of 8 bases. This CDR3 spans 13 amino acids. CDR1 is MRHNA and CDR2 is SNTAGT in the germline V gene. Methods used by the authors: The assay estimated nucleated cells by amplifying reference gene primers. Generated by immunoSEQ multiplex PCR, the TCRdb table keeps only in-frame clones and is missing some. For V, J and clone size, that table is used; D and trimming come from the DNA. The sample yields about 250,000 clones, over 80% seen once. The sequence was collected from a woman aged 40 to 50 who had recovered from COVID-19. This chain links TRBV6-4 with TRBJ2-5; D gene unclear. Sequencing was performed on peripheral blood. For the CDR3, the DNA is TGTGCCAGCAGTGTGAAAGAGCAAGAGACCCAGTACTTC. Protein sequence: CASSVKEQETQYF.